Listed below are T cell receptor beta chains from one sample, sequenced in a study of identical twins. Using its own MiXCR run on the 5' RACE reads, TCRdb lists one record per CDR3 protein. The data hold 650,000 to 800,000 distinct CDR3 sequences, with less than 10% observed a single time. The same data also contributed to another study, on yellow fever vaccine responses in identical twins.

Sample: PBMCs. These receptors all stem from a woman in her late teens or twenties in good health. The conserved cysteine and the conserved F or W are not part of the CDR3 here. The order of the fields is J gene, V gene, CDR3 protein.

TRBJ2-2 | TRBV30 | AWSRGGNTGELF
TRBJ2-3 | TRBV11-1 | ASNRRTRLAGGGTDTQY
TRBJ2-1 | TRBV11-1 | ASSWNTNEQF
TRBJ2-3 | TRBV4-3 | ASSQDSVRPGGLADTQY
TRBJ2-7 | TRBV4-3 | ASSQDRAVHEQY
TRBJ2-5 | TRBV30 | AWKGDRGSETQY
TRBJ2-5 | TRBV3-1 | ASSQVLVSQETQY
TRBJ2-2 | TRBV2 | ASSEAADRDAGELF
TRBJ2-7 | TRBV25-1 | ASSEGYTSGRKLQY
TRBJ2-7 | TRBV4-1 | ASSDGTSGSYEQY
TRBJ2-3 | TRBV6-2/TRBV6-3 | ASGYAGVESDTQY
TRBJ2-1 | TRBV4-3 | ASSQTIEHNEQF
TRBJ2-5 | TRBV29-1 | SVLREQGETQY
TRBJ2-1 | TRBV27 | ASSFEREYNEQF
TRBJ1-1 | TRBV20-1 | SASRGSNTEAF
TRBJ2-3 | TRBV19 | ASSDRGTQY
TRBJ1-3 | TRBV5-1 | ASSLVTVSGNTIY
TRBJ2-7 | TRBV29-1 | SVLPGQGVYEQY
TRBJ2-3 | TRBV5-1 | ASSLIAVITDTQY
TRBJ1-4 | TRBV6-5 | ASSYSSSGLGEKLF
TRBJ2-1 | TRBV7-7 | ASSQGGRQF
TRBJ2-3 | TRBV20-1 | SARQAAVDTQY
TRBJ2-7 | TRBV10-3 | AIGAGGVGYEQY
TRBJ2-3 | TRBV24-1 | ATTDRTGATDTQY
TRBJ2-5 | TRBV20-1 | SATGTSGAETQY
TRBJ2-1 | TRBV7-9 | ASSLPLSDNEQF
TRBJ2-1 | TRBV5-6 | ASSFYSRVLSNEQF
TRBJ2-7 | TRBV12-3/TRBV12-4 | ASSLGRDRAHEQY
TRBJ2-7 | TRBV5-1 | ASSGQGIYEQY
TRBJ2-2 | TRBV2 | AHVSGTGELF
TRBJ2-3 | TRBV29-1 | SAGWSGDTQY
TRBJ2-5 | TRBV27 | ASSNQGMGETQY
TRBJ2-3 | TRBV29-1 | SVVAGADTQY
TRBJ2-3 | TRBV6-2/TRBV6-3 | ASSYSGSWDTQY
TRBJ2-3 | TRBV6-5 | ASSYGRGFDYPNTDTQY
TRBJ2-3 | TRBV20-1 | SASGGVSDTQY
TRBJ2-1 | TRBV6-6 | ANADRGWGEQF
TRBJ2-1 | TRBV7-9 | ASSLGDFSSYNEQF
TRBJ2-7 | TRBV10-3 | AISESAGHYEQY
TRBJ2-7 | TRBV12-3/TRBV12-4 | ASSATGGVSEQY
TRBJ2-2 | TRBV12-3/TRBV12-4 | AISLSSWLSPSTGELF
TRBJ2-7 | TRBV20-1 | SARVTGVYEQY
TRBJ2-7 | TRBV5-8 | ASSHAGTGGDEQY
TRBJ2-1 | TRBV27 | ASSTNQGNEQF
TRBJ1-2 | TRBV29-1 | SVVGGFYGYT
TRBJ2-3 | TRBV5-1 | ASSLAGLAPGTDTQY
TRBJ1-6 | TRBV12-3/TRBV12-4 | ASSSGQANNSPLH
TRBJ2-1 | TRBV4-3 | ASSLTIRGTPYNEQF
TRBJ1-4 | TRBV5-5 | ASRQDNEKLF
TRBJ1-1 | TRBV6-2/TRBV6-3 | ASSYGTGTGNTEAF
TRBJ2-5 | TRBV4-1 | ASSLAGALQETQY
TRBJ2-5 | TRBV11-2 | ASSLGPRADRGRETQY
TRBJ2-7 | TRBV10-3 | AIRDIPTYEQY
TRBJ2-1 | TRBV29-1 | SVEELTGSEQF
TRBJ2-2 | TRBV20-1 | SARGIAGVDTGELF
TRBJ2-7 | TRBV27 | ASSFFPEPAEQY
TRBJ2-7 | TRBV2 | ASRAGTQSYEQY